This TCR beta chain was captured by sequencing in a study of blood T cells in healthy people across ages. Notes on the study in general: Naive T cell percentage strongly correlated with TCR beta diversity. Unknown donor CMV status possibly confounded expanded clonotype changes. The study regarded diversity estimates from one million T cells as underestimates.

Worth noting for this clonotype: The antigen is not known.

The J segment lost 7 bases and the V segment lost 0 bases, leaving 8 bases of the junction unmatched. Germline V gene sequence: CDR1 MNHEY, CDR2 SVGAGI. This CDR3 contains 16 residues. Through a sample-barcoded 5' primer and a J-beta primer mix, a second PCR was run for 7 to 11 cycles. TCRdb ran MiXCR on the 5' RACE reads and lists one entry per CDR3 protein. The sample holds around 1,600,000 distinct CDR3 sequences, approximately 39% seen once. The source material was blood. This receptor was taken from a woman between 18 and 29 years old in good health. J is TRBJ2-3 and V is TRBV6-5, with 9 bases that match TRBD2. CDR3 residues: CASSYSTAGGPNTQYF. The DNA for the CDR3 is TGTGCCAGCAGTTACTCGACTGCGGGGGGGCCTAATACGCAGTATTTT.